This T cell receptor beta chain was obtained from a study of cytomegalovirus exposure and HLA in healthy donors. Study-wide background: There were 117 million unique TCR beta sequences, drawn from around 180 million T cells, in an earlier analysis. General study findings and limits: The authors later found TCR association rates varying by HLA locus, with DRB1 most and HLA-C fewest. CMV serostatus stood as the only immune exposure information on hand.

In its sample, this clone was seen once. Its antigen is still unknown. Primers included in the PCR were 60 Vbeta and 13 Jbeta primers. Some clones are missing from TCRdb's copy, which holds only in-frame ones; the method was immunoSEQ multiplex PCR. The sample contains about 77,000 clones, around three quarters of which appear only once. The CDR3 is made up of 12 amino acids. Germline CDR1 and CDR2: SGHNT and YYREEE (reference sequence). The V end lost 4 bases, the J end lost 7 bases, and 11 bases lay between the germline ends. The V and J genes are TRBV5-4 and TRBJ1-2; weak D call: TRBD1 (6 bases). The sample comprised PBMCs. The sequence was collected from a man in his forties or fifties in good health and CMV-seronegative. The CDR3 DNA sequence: TGTGCCAGCAGCAGGGACATCGTTGGCTACACCTTC. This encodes CASSRDIVGYTF.